The 17 T cell receptor beta chains presented below share a single source sample, sequenced in a study of T cell responses to AZD1222 COVID-19 vaccine (dated by TCRdb to the early 2020s). What the time point label conveys for this sample: baseline before first vaccination. The method was the immunoSEQ multiplex PCR assay. TCRdb carries this immuneACCESS record with in-frame sequences only. Its versions omit some clonotypes, under half of them owing to an unresolved V gene in the studies checked, with the rest unexplained. This sample is represented by about 190,000 clones; approximately 91% of them were singletons. Over 0.85% of the sample is in the top ten clones. Source: peripheral blood, taken on day 0 of AZD1222 vaccination. The receptors derive from an adult in good health.

This chain connects TRBV5-4 to TRBJ1-5, with a weak D call TRBD1 (5 bases). This CDR3 has 17 residues. V was cut by 0 bases and J by 6 bases, with 19 bases left in between. Germline loops: CDR1 SGHNT, CDR2 YYREEE (reference sequence). CDR3 in amino acids: CASSLGTSGGDGQPQHF. DNA of the CDR3: TGTGCCAGCAGCTTGGGCACTTCCGGGGGGGACGGTCAGCCCCAGCATTTT.

The chain joins TRBV11-2 to TRBJ1-5; 11 bases agree with TRBD1. Unmatched junction bases numbered 3, after V lost 1 base and J lost 4 bases. CDR3 length: 16 residues. Per germline, CDR1 SGHAT and CDR2 FQNNGV. The CDR3 protein is CASSLGTGGPNQPQHF. CDR3 in DNA: TGTGCCAGCAGCTTAGGGACAGGGGGCCCGAATCAGCCCCAGCATTTT.

The rearrangement joins TRBV19 to TRBJ2-4; 8 bases line up with TRBD1. V shed 5 bases and J 3 bases; nucleotides not matched to a gene: 12. The length of the CDR3 is 17 residues. CDR1 is LNHDA and CDR2 is SQIVND in the germline V gene (reference sequence). The CDR3 is CASSLRTGSLSKNIQYF. The CDR3 nucleotides read TGTGCCAGTAGTCTCAGGACAGGGTCCTTGAGCAAAAACATTCAGTACTTC. Full variable domain (rest looked up from reference TRBV19 and TRBJ2-4): DGGITQSPKYLFRKEGQNVTLSCEQNLNHDAMYWYRQDPGQGLRLIYYSQIVNDFQKGDIAEGYSVSREKKESFPLTVTSAQKNPTAFYLCASSLRTGSLSKNIQYFGAGTRLSVL.

The chain has TRBV4-1 and TRBJ2-7; the D is unclear. V was cut by 1 base and J by 0 bases, with 10 bases left in between. The germline CDR1 and CDR2 sequences are MGHRA and YSYEKL. CDR3 length: 15 amino acids. CDR3 loop: CASSQGTAVSYEQYF. The CDR3 bases are TGCGCCAGCAGCCAAGGAACCGCGGTCTCCTACGAGCAGTACTTC.

V gene TRBV5-1 combines with J gene TRBJ2-7, with a tentative D call TRBD2 (5 bases). The germline V and J ends were trimmed by 0 bases and 6 bases, with 13 bases remaining between them. This CDR3 has 14 amino acids. Germline CDR1 SGHRS, CDR2 YFSETQ. CDR3 in amino acids: CASSLGGGSSEQYF. The CDR3 nucleotides read TGCGCCAGCAGCTTGGGTGGCGGGTCGAGCGAGCAGTACTTC.

V gene TRBV28 combines with J gene TRBJ2-7, with D possibly being TRBD1 or TRBD2 (5 bases each). The CDR3 loop spans 15 amino acids. V was trimmed by 4 bases and J by 0 bases, leaving 13 bases between them. Germline-derived CDR1 and CDR2 are MDHEN and SYDVKM. The CDR3 is CASSSPGLNSYEQYF. The CDR3 DNA sequence: TGTGCCAGCAGTTCCCCGGGGCTCAACTCCTACGAGCAGTACTTC.

The genes are TRBV28 and TRBJ2-7; TRBD2 might be the D (5 bases). This CDR3 has 14 residues. V lost 5 bases, J lost 2 bases, and 13 bases lay in between. Per germline, CDR1 MDHEN and CDR2 SYDVKM. DNA of the CDR3: TGTGCCAGCAGTCACGAGGGTACAACCTACGAGCAGTACTTC. Protein product: CASSHEGTTYEQYF. The full variable domain, with the rest looked up from reference TRBV28 and TRBJ2-7, is DVKVTQSSRYLVKRTGEKVFLECVQDMDHENMFWYRQDPGLGLRLIYFSYDVKMKEKGDIPEGYSVSREKKERFSLILESASTNQTSMYLCASSHEGTTYEQYFGPGTRLTVT.

CDR3: CASSPPRDRGNYGYTF. The DNA of the CDR3 is TGTGCCAGCAGTCCCCCGCGGGACAGGGGGAACTATGGCTACACCTTC. J is TRBJ1-2 and V is TRBV28; 11 bases match TRBD1. With V trimmed by 5 bases and J by 2 bases, 7 bases remained unmatched. In germline, CDR1 is MDHEN, CDR2 SYDVKM. The CDR3 covers 16 residues.

The chain links TRBV5-4 to TRBJ2-3; 11 bases align to TRBD2. The CDR3 consists of 16 residues. With V trimmed by 4 bases and J by 9 bases, 13 bases remained unmatched. CDR1 and CDR2 from the germline V gene are SGHNT and YYREEE (reference sequence). The CDR3 region has the DNA TGTGCCAGCAGCATGCCGGGACTAGCGGATTTAGGCACGCAGTATTTT. Its protein is CASSMPGLADLGTQYF.

The chain couples TRBV27 to TRBJ2-1; 9 bases map to TRBD2. V lost 1 base to trimming and J lost 8 bases; unmatched junction nucleotides: 12. The germline V gene encodes CDR1 MNHEY and CDR2 SMNVEV (reference sequence). This CDR3 is built from 17 residues. The CDR3 sequence: CASSLFAGGPNKDEQFF. The CDR3 nucleotides read TGTGCCAGCAGTTTATTTGCGGGAGGGCCTAATAAAGATGAGCAGTTCTTC.

This clone was recorded only once. The chain joins TRBV5-8 to TRBJ1-2, with D perhaps TRBD1 (6 bases). Between the trimmed V and J ends, which lost 0 bases and 6 bases, there was a span of 21 bases. Germline CDR1 and CDR2: SGHTS and YDEGEE. The CDR3 extends over 17 amino acids. The CDR3, as DNA: TGTGCCAGCAGCTTGGCCGATTTTTCCGGGGGCTTAGATGGCTACACCTTC. Encoded protein: CASSLADFSGGLDGYTF.

This rearrangement joins TRBV11-2 to TRBJ1-2; TRBD1 is a possible D gene (6 bases). Germline lookup yields CDR1 SGHAT and CDR2 FQNNGV. The CDR3 loop spans 15 amino acids. V gave up 3 bases and J gave up 2 bases, with 13 bases separating them. CDR3 loop: CASSFGAGQNYGYTF. The DNA of the CDR3 is TGTGCCAGCAGCTTCGGGGCCGGACAGAACTATGGCTACACCTTC. The full variable domain, completed using reference TRBV11-2 and TRBJ1-2, is EAGVAQSPRYKIIEKRQSVAFWCNPISGHATLYWYQQILGQGPKLLIQFQNNGVVDDSQLPKDRFSAERLKGVDSTLKIQPAKLEDSAVYLCASSFGAGQNYGYTFGSGTRLTVV.

This rearrangement joins TRBV19 to TRBJ1-5; possible D gene TRBD1, 6 bases. This CDR3 spans 16 amino acids. V shed 10 bases and J shed 4 bases, with 23 bases lying between them. Germline CDR1 reads LNHDA; CDR2 reads SQIVND (reference sequence). For the CDR3, the DNA is TGTGCCACCGAGGACAGACATCGGGGACAAAATCAGCCCCAGCATTTT. Translated: CATEDRHRGQNQPQHF.

J is TRBJ1-1 and V is TRBV5-1; D is unclear. V gave up 1 base and J gave up 4 bases, with 11 bases separating them. CDR1 and CDR2 (germline): SGHRS, YFSETQ. This CDR3 has 14 amino acids. CDR3: CASSLTLEFTEAFF. The CDR3 DNA reads TGCGCCAGCAGCTTGACCCTAGAGTTCACTGAAGCTTTCTTT.

The chain combines TRBV29-1 with TRBJ2-3; 13 bases match TRBD2. CDR1 and CDR2 from the germline V gene are SQVTM and ANQGSEA. J was trimmed by 6 bases and V by 6 bases; bases with no gene match: 12. This CDR3 region has 16 residues. This chain's CDR3 is CSVLPTSGRTWDTQYF. Here the CDR3 DNA reads TGCAGCGTCCTGCCGACTAGCGGGAGGACCTGGGATACGCAGTATTTT.

V usage is TRBV6-4 and J usage is TRBJ2-3; D may be TRBD2 (5 bases). The V gene's germline CDR1 is MRHNA and CDR2 SNTAGT. The CDR3 is made up of 15 amino acids. The germline V and J ends were trimmed by 6 bases and 8 bases, with 21 bases remaining between them. The CDR3: CASREQPRGLGTQYF. In nucleotides, the CDR3 is TGTGCCAGCAGAGAGCAGCCCCGGGGTTTGGGTACGCAGTATTTT.

The chain links TRBV28 to TRBJ2-7, with 9 bases lining up with TRBD1. The germline V gene encodes CDR1 MDHEN and CDR2 SYDVKM. This CDR3 has 16 amino acids. Trimming cost V 5 bases and J 0 bases; bases outside gene matches: 8. The CDR3 bases are TGTGCCAGCAGTCCCCGGCCGGGACAGGGCTCCTACGAGCAGTACTTC. It specifies CASSPRPGQGSYEQYF.